The text below deals with one T cell receptor beta chain. No antigen is known for it. The junction does not match germline at one end; this may be a read error. With a constant-region primer, TCR beta cDNA was made from 450 to 550 ng of total RNA. Amplification in three nested multiplex PCR rounds with slightly modified ARM-PCR gave rise to TCR beta libraries. Researchers ran the first two PCR rounds for 9 to 10 cycles each with TRBV1-TRBV30 forward primers and a C-beta reverse primer. TCRdb processed the multiplex PCR reads anew with MiXCR; each CDR3 protein has one entry. Among over 25,000 distinct CDR3 sequences, nearly 80% were seen once, and the ten largest hold 40% to 50%. The entry originates in a study of tumor-infiltrating lymphocytes in primary liver carcinoma. The roughly 20-31 mg bulk tissue piece was not sorted before simultaneous RNA and DNA extraction. Per the germline V gene, CDR1 is SNHLY and CDR2 is FYNNEI. This CDR3 comprises 16 residues.

Study conclusions and caveats: Blood's top-250-clone fraction was significantly lower than that of tumors (p = 0.039).

This TCR was sampled from a man aged 35-49 years with primary liver carcinoma and hepatitis B virus infection. The J gene is TRBJ2-1, the V gene TRBV2; the D gene is possibly TRBD1 (6 bases). The source material was liver tumor tissue from sampling region 3. Subset meaning: tumor region T3, left-lateral pole. The CDR3 DNA is TGTGCCAGCAGTGATTCGACAGCGCGTGGGGACAATGAACAGTTCTTC. Amino acids: CASSDSTARGDNEQFF.